Following are 4 T cell receptor beta chains from one sample sequenced in a study of blood T cell repertoires in COVID-19. Here immunoSEQ multiplex PCR was the method, and the copy in TCRdb shows in-frame clones only, minus some. The data show approximately 400,000 clones, with approximately 90% seen just once and around 0.94% held by the top ten. The sample taken for sequencing was PBMCs or T cells enriched from blood (not recorded which). The receptor set was obtained from a middle-aged woman who had been exposed to COVID-19.

The chain has TRBV4-3 and TRBJ2-1; weak D call: TRBD2 (5 bases). The CDR3 contains 16 residues. Germline V gives CDR1 LGHNA, CDR2 YSLEER. V dropped 0 bases and J dropped 8 bases, with 17 bases sitting between them. Written as DNA, the CDR3 is TGCGCCAGCAGCCAAGACGGCGACACAAACGGGGATGAGCAGTTCTTC. Its translation: CASSQDGDTNGDEQFF.

The chain uses TRBV4-3 and TRBJ2-7; weak D call: TRBD2 (5 bases). V lost 5 bases and J 2 bases, leaving 10 bases between the germline ends. Germline CDR1 reads LGHNA; CDR2 reads YSLEER. The CDR3 has 13 residues. The CDR3 sequence is CASSGGLAYEQYF. In nucleotides, the CDR3 is TGCGCCAGCAGCGGAGGACTCGCCTACGAGCAGTACTTC.

The chain links TRBV11-3 to TRBJ2-1; 10 nucleotides agree with TRBD2. J gave up 6 bases and V 0 bases, and 5 bases lay outside the gene matches. The CDR3 totals 16 residues. Germline CDR1 SGHNT, CDR2 YENEEA. This CDR3 reads CASSLESGRVGNEQFF. The CDR3 DNA reads TGTGCCAGCAGCTTAGAGAGCGGGAGGGTGGGCAATGAGCAGTTCTTC.

The V call is TRBV2, the J call TRBJ1-5, with D perhaps matching TRBD1 (6 bases). CDR1 is SNHLY, CDR2 FYNNEI, per germline. V shed 6 bases and J shed 6 bases, with 15 bases lying between them. CDR3 length: 14 amino acids. The CDR3 DNA is TGTGCCAGCAGACTACAGGGTAGGCGTCAGCCCCAGCATTTT. It translates to CASRLQGRRQPQHF.